This is a list of T cell receptor beta chains from one sample in a study of T-cell memory formation after mild COVID-19. TCRdb analysed the 5' RACE reads with MiXCR anew, one entry per CDR3 protein. The sample gives 400,000 to 450,000 distinct CDR3 sequences, about a sixth of which show up once; 20% to 25% is in the top ten. The sample consisted of PBMCs or a T cell subset sorted from them (not recorded which). These TCRs come from a man between 18 and 29 years old who had mild COVID-19 (a few samples of this study predate the infection). Cell type and time point are not known. Both conserved end residues are part of each CDR3. D genes are given only for firm matches. The size of a clone is reported for some rows only, either as once, few or many, or as a class for expanded clones.

>few|TRBJ2-2|NA|TRBV3-1
CASSARQANTGELFF
TGTGCCAGCAGCGCAAGACAAGCGAACACCGGGGAGCTGTTTTTT
>NA|TRBJ1-1|NA|TRBV12-3/TRBV12-4
CASSLGPATEAFF
TGTGCCAGCAGTTTAGGGCCCGCCACTGAAGCTTTCTTT
>few|TRBJ2-1|NA|TRBV7-8
CASSPDTAAYNEQFF
TGTGCCAGCAGCCCTGACACCGCCGCCTACAATGAGCAGTTCTTC
>many|TRBJ2-2|NA|TRBV7-2
CASSLYSTGELFF
TGTGCCAGCAGCTTATACTCCACCGGGGAGCTGTTTTTT
>few|TRBJ1-6|NA|TRBV28
CASSRQTYNSPLHF
TGTGCCAGCAGTAGACAGACCTATAATTCACCCCTCCACTTT
>many|TRBJ2-5|NA|TRBV9
CASSVAGGNQETQYF
TGTGCCAGCAGCGTAGCTGGAGGAAACCAAGAGACCCAGTACTTC
>few|TRBJ2-7|TRBD1|TRBV4-3
CASSPSPGGRGYEQYF
TGCGCCAGCAGCCCCTCGCCAGGGGGCAGGGGCTACGAGCAGTACTTC
>few|TRBJ1-1|NA|TRBV7-6
CASSPTTGGTEAFF
TGTGCCAGCAGCCCAACGACAGGTGGCACTGAAGCTTTCTTT
>many|TRBJ1-2|NA|TRBV10-3
CAIRGALNYGYTF
TGTGCCATCAGAGGGGCCCTGAACTATGGCTACACCTTC
>once|TRBJ1-2|TRBD1|TRBV20-1
CSATTGAGYTF
TGCAGTGCTACGACAGGGGCTGGCTACACCTTC
>NA|TRBJ1-1|NA|TRBV5-1
CASSVNGGNTEAFF
TGCGCCAGCAGTGTAAACGGGGGGAACACTGAAGCTTTCTTT
>NA|TRBJ1-2|NA|TRBV28
CASSLRRYGYTF
TGTGCCAGCAGTTTACGGAGATATGGCTACACCTTC
>NA|TRBJ2-2|TRBD2|TRBV6-5
CASSFAGTSVTGELFF
TGTGCCAGCAGTTTTGCCGGGACTAGCGTCACCGGGGAGCTGTTTTTT
>NA|TRBJ2-1|NA|TRBV7-3
CASSPHHSYNEQFF
TGTGCCAGCAGCCCCCACCACTCCTACAATGAGCAGTTCTTC
>NA|TRBJ2-3|NA|TRBV7-9
CASYSGVGGDAQYF
TGTGCCAGTTACTCAGGAGTGGGGGGAGATGCGCAGTATTTT
>NA|TRBJ1-2|NA|TRBV6-5
CASSYFGRNYGYTF
TGTGCCAGCAGTTACTTCGGACGTAACTATGGCTACACCTTC